This is a list of T cell receptor beta chains from one sample in a study of blood T cell repertoires in COVID-19. Assay: immunoSEQ multiplex PCR; the TCRdb copy retains only in-frame clones and omits some. The repertoire includes fewer than 250,000 clones, around 86% of them detected once, and less than 5% sits in the top ten. The specimen sequenced was PBMCs or T cells enriched from blood (not recorded which). The receptor source for this set is a woman in her thirties or forties with acute COVID-19. Both conserved end residues are part of each CDR3. D genes are given only for firm matches. Clone size is shown for a subset of rows, as once, few, many or a class of expanded clone.

J: TRBJ2-3
size: once
D: TRBD2
V: TRBV28
CDR3: CASSHRGLAGGPVDTQYF
DNA: TGTGCCAGCAGTCACCGGGGACTAGCGGGAGGGCCGGTAGATACGCAGTATTTT

J: TRBJ1-3
size: .
D: TRBD1
V: TRBV28
CDR3: CASSPDVGDRGRGNTIYF
DNA: TGTGCCAGCAGTCCCGACGTAGGGGACAGGGGGCGTGGAAACACCATATATTTT

J: TRBJ2-3
size: .
D: .
V: TRBV6-6
CDR3: CASSYGREGDTQYF
DNA: TGTGCCAGCAGTTACGGCAGGGAAGGAGATACGCAGTATTTT

J: TRBJ2-1
size: .
D: .
V: TRBV24-1
CDR3: CATSDPGRYNEQFF
DNA: TGTGCCACCAGTGACCCAGGGCGATACAATGAGCAGTTCTTC

J: TRBJ2-7
size: once
D: TRBD2
V: TRBV18
CDR3: CASSPPSGSSYEQYF
DNA: TGTGCCAGCTCACCGCCTAGCGGGAGCTCCTACGAGCAGTACTTC

J: TRBJ1-2
size: .
D: .
V: TRBV28
CDR3: CASSLGGGGPNYGYTF
DNA: TGTGCCAGCAGTTTAGGGGGGGGAGGGCCTAACTATGGCTACACCTTC

J: TRBJ2-7
size: .
D: TRBD1
V: TRBV5-1
CDR3: CASSLMGQEAWVEYEQYF
DNA: TGCGCCAGCAGCTTGATGGGACAGGAGGCGTGGGTGGAATACGAGCAGTACTTC

J: TRBJ2-1
size: .
D: TRBD1
V: TRBV9
CDR3: CASSVGTGGGQGRNNEQFF
DNA: TGTGCCAGCAGCGTAGGTACCGGGGGAGGACAGGGTAGGAATAATGAGCAGTTCTTC

J: TRBJ2-3
size: .
D: TRBD1
V: TRBV6-4
CDR3: CASRATGSTDTQYF
DNA: TGTGCCAGCAGGGCGACAGGGAGCACAGATACGCAGTATTTT

J: TRBJ1-5
size: once
D: .
V: TRBV4-1
CDR3: CASSQDRAGDNQPQHF
DNA: TGCGCCAGCAGCCAAGATCGGGCGGGGGACAATCAGCCCCAGCATTTT

J: TRBJ2-7
size: .
D: .
V: TRBV7-9
CDR3: CASSPPSYEQYF
DNA: TGTGCCAGCAGCCCCCCGAGCTACGAGCAGTACTTC

J: TRBJ1-1
size: .
D: TRBD1
V: TRBV4-3
CDR3: CASSQWRTGQGGPEAFF
DNA: TGCGCCAGCAGCCAATGGAGAACGGGACAGGGTGGCCCTGAAGCTTTCTTT

J: TRBJ2-7
size: .
D: TRBD2
V: TRBV7-9
CDR3: CASSLVGSGNSYEQYF
DNA: TGTGCCAGCAGCTTAGTGGGTAGCGGGAACTCCTACGAGCAGTACTTC

J: TRBJ2-3
size: .
D: TRBD1
V: TRBV18
CDR3: CASSTSGTGALAERTDTQYF
DNA: TGTGCCAGCTCTACCAGTGGGACAGGAGCCTTAGCGGAGCGCACAGATACGCAGTATTTT

J: TRBJ2-7
size: once
D: .
V: TRBV11-3
CDR3: CASSLAGESSYEQYF
DNA: TGTGCCAGCAGCTTAGCGGGGGAAAGCTCCTACGAGCAGTACTTC

J: TRBJ1-2
size: .
D: TRBD1
V: TRBV6-5
CDR3: CASSYSGQDYGYTF
DNA: TGTGCCAGCAGTTACTCCGGACAGGACTATGGCTACACCTTC

J: TRBJ1-5
size: .
D: TRBD1
V: TRBV27
CDR3: CASRPGQGANSNQPQHF
DNA: TGTGCCAGCAGGCCTGGACAGGGGGCGAATAGCAATCAGCCCCAGCATTTT

J: TRBJ2-3
size: .
D: .
V: TRBV2
CDR3: CASVITDTQYF
DNA: TGTGCCAGCGTTATCACAGATACGCAGTATTTT

J: TRBJ1-6
size: .
D: .
V: TRBV28
CDR3: CASESPRNSPLHF
DNA: TGTGCCAGCGAGAGTCCGAGGAATTCACCCCTCCACTTT

J: TRBJ2-5
size: .
D: TRBD2
V: TRBV7-9
CDR3: CASSLGLAAEETQYF
DNA: TGTGCCAGCAGCTTGGGGCTAGCGGCAGAAGAGACCCAGTACTTC

J: TRBJ2-5
size: .
D: .
V: TRBV19
CDR3: CASSEDSKRTQYF
DNA: TGTGCCAGTAGCGAGGACAGCAAGAGAACCCAGTACTTC

J: TRBJ2-1
size: .
D: TRBD2
V: TRBV19
CDR3: CASRSSGSLSYNEQFF
DNA: TGTGCCAGTAGGTCCAGCGGGAGCCTTTCCTACAATGAGCAGTTCTTC

J: TRBJ2-7
size: .
D: .
V: TRBV5-1
CDR3: CASSAPGPEQYF
DNA: TGCGCCAGCAGCGCCCCGGGTCCCGAGCAGTACTTC

J: TRBJ2-7
size: .
D: .
V: TRBV5-1
CDR3: CASSQTGTYEQYF
DNA: TGCGCCAGCAGCCAGACAGGTACCTACGAGCAGTACTTC

J: TRBJ2-5
size: .
D: .
V: TRBV21-1
CDR3: CASSIWASGDQETQYF
DNA: TGTGCCAGCAGCATATGGGCTAGCGGAGACCAAGAGACCCAGTACTTC

J: TRBJ1-2
size: .
D: .
V: TRBV4-1
CDR3: CASSQGLIRNYGYTF
DNA: TGCGCCAGCAGCCAAGGTTTGATCAGAAACTATGGCTACACCTTC

J: TRBJ1-2
size: .
D: .
V: TRBV6-2/TRBV6-3
CDR3: CASSPGDFTGVRGYTF
DNA: TGTGCCAGCAGTCCGGGGGACTTCACGGGAGTACGGGGCTACACCTTC

J: TRBJ2-1
size: .
D: .
V: TRBV12-3/TRBV12-4
CDR3: CASSLGGYNEQFF
DNA: TGTGCCAGCAGCCTCGGGGGTTACAATGAGCAGTTCTTC

J: TRBJ2-4
size: once
D: TRBD2
V: TRBV4-2
CDR3: CASSQDKGGKRDIQYF
DNA: TGTGCCAGCAGCCAAGACAAGGGAGGGAAGCGGGACATTCAGTACTTC

J: TRBJ1-5
size: .
D: .
V: TRBV20-1
CDR3: CSASSDSRNQPQHF
DNA: TGCAGTGCTAGTAGTGACAGCCGCAATCAGCCCCAGCATTTT

J: TRBJ2-3
size: .
D: TRBD2
V: TRBV7-9
CDR3: CASSLWRLLAGVTDTQYF
DNA: TGTGCCAGCAGCTTATGGCGTCTTTTGGCGGGAGTTACAGATACGCAGTATTTT

J: TRBJ2-1
size: .
D: TRBD1
V: TRBV28
CDR3: CASSENRGQGNEQFF
DNA: TGTGCCAGCAGTGAGAACAGGGGGCAGGGCAATGAGCAGTTCTTC

J: TRBJ2-6
size: .
D: .
V: TRBV19
CDR3: CASSTQVSVSANVLTF
DNA: TGTGCCAGTAGTACCCAAGTATCAGTGTCGGCCAACGTCCTGACTTTC

J: TRBJ1-5
size: .
D: TRBD1
V: TRBV9
CDR3: CASSVGTGDQPQHF
DNA: TGTGCCAGCAGCGTTGGGACAGGAGATCAGCCCCAGCATTTT

J: TRBJ1-2
size: .
D: .
V: TRBV27
CDR3: CASSLPWPGYTF
DNA: TGTGCCAGCAGTTTGCCCTGGCCCGGCTACACCTTC

J: TRBJ2-3
size: .
D: TRBD2
V: TRBV7-3
CDR3: CASSPPAGLVYF
DNA: TGTGCCAGCAGCCCCCCAGCGGGACTAGTGTATTTT

J: TRBJ2-1
size: .
D: TRBD1
V: TRBV29-1
CDR3: CSASRDRPNEQFF
DNA: TGCAGCGCCTCCCGGGACAGGCCCAATGAGCAGTTCTTC

J: TRBJ2-7
size: .
D: TRBD1
V: TRBV6-2/TRBV6-3
CDR3: CASSYRSRDRDEQYF
DNA: TGTGCCAGCAGTTACAGAAGCCGGGACAGGGACGAGCAGTACTTC

J: TRBJ1-2
size: .
D: .
V: TRBV28
CDR3: CASSQAPRFSDGYTF
DNA: TGTGCCAGCAGTCAGGCGCCACGCTTTTCTGATGGCTACACCTTC

J: TRBJ1-2
size: .
D: .
V: TRBV6-2/TRBV6-3
CDR3: CASSPGGYGYTF
DNA: TGTGCCAGCAGTCCGGGCGGGTATGGCTACACCTTC

J: TRBJ2-5
size: once
D: TRBD2
V: TRBV27
CDR3: CASRLAGVKTQYF
DNA: TGTGCCAGCAGACTAGCGGGAGTAAAGACCCAGTACTTC

J: TRBJ1-3
size: .
D: TRBD1
V: TRBV28
CDR3: CASSLGTGYLTDTIYF
DNA: TGTGCCAGCAGTTTAGGGACAGGTTATTTGACGGACACCATATATTTT

J: TRBJ1-2
size: .
D: .
V: TRBV19
CDR3: CASSIDRGTFYGYTF
DNA: TGTGCCAGTAGTATAGATCGCGGGACCTTCTATGGCTACACCTTC

J: TRBJ1-6
size: .
D: .
V: TRBV27
CDR3: CASSLQGYNSPLHF
DNA: TGTGCCAGCAGCTTACAGGGCTATAATTCACCCCTCCACTTT

J: TRBJ1-1
size: .
D: TRBD1
V: TRBV12-5
CDR3: CASGFSDRVGTEAFF
DNA: TGTGCTAGTGGTTTCTCGGACAGGGTGGGGACTGAAGCTTTCTTT

J: TRBJ2-1
size: .
D: TRBD2
V: TRBV6-5
CDR3: CASSYLSGSKDNEQFF
DNA: TGTGCCAGCAGTTATCTTAGCGGGAGTAAAGACAATGAGCAGTTCTTC

J: TRBJ2-7
size: .
D: TRBD1
V: TRBV2
CDR3: CASTAGTGVPYEQYF
DNA: TGTGCCAGCACAGCCGGGACAGGGGTTCCCTACGAGCAGTACTTC

J: TRBJ1-1
size: .
D: .
V: TRBV25-1
CDR3: CASSESGTQNTEAFF
DNA: TGTGCCAGCAGTGAATCTGGGACACAGAACACTGAAGCTTTCTTT

J: TRBJ1-5
size: .
D: .
V: TRBV28
CDR3: CASSLYRLIRNQPQHF
DNA: TGTGCCAGCAGTTTATACAGATTGATACGCAATCAGCCCCAGCATTTT

J: TRBJ1-1
size: once
D: TRBD1
V: TRBV11-3
CDR3: CASSLGGQGNTEAFF
DNA: TGTGCCAGCAGCTTAGGGGGACAGGGGAACACTGAAGCTTTCTTT

J: TRBJ1-1
size: .
D: TRBD1
V: TRBV6-5
CDR3: CASRNSGGGTEAFF
DNA: TGTGCCAGCCGGAACTCAGGGGGCGGAACTGAAGCTTTCTTT

J: TRBJ2-5
size: .
D: .
V: TRBV24-1
CDR3: CATSDYRDQETQYF
DNA: TGTGCCACCAGTGATTACAGGGACCAAGAGACCCAGTACTTC

J: TRBJ2-6
size: .
D: TRBD1
V: TRBV18
CDR3: CASSASGTGAGANVLTF
DNA: TGTGCCAGCTCGGCCTCCGGGACAGGGGCTGGGGCCAACGTCCTGACTTTC

J: TRBJ2-6
size: .
D: .
V: TRBV4-1
CDR3: CASSQEGLGRSSGANVLTF
DNA: TGCGCCAGCAGCCAAGAGGGGCTTGGACGGAGCTCTGGGGCCAACGTCCTGACTTTC

J: TRBJ2-5
size: .
D: .
V: TRBV18
CDR3: CASSSTQETQYF
DNA: TGTGCCAGCTCATCAACTCAAGAGACCCAGTACTTC

J: TRBJ1-2
size: .
D: TRBD1
V: TRBV5-6
CDR3: CASSPVGTGGALYGYTF
DNA: TGTGCCAGCAGCCCAGTAGGGACAGGGGGCGCGCTCTATGGCTACACCTTC

J: TRBJ1-4
size: .
D: .
V: TRBV7-9
CDR3: CASSLVSDNEKLFF
DNA: TGTGCCAGCAGCTTAGTGTCAGATAATGAAAAACTGTTTTTT

J: TRBJ1-1
size: .
D: .
V: TRBV28
CDR3: CASSLYRDTEAFF
DNA: TGTGCCAGCAGTTTATACAGGGACACTGAAGCTTTCTTT